This T cell receptor beta chain was documented in a study of CD8+CD57+ T cells in acquired aplastic anemia. Genomic DNA, the template, was used for profiling of the TCR beta VDJ and CDR3. TCRdb reanalysed the reads using MiXCR and keeps one entry per CDR3 protein. The table records about 160,000 distinct CDR3 sequences, roughly half of them present only once. The CDR3 is 15 amino acids. V lost 1 base and J lost 5, with 17 bases in between. Germline values: CDR1 DFQATT, CDR2 SNEGSKA (reference sequence). This clonotype was detected ten times or more. All patients picked for sequencing had shown, by flow cytometry, an expansion of CD8+CD57+ cells.

The receptor comes from a human donor with aplastic anemia. The chain has TRBV20-1 and TRBJ2-5; the D gene could be TRBD1 or TRBD2 (5 bases each). The material sequenced was sorted CD4+, CD8+, or CD8+CD57+ T cells (not recorded which) from PBMCs. The CDR3 is CSARVNGTIGETQYF. In nucleotides, the CDR3 is TGCAGTGCTAGAGTTAACGGGACGATAGGGGAGACCCAGTACTTC.